Detailed here is one TCR beta chain. What it recognizes is unknown. Profiling relied on immunoSEQ multiplex PCR, and the TCRdb table lists in-frame clones only, not all of them. The data contain roughly 150,000 clones, 87% of them singletons. The sample belongs to a study of T cell responses to AZD1222 COVID-19 vaccine. Study results and caveats: The study found vaccine-associated CD4 TCRs spanning spike, dominant at 160-218 and 743-854. Nearly half of spike-specific TCRs reportedly target variant regions that are unmutated in the B.1.351 and B.1.1.7 variants. There were repertoire samples only from the period after the peak T cell response. Elevations in Spike-specific TCR breadth and depth followed administration of two AZD1222 doses.

Germline V gene sequence: CDR1 LGHNA, CDR2 YSLEER. The V and J ends lost 4 bases and 3 bases respectively, with 15 bases between them. This CDR3 spans 15 amino acids. The specimen comprised peripheral blood, sampled 28 days after the second AZD1222 dose. The TCR sequence derives from an adult who received the AZD1222 COVID-19 vaccine. The chain uses TRBV4-3 and TRBJ1-2, with a tentative D call TRBD1 (6 bases). The CDR3 DNA reads as TGCGCCAGCAGCCCCACGGGGGGCGGCTACTATGGCTACACCTTC. Translation: CASSPTGGGYYGYTF.